This TCR beta chain was sequenced in a study of T cells in Graves' hyperthyroidism and ophthalmopathy. Overall study results and limits: Most thyroid clonotypes with frequency above 0.001 were detected in blood.

Germline V gives CDR1 SGHTA, CDR2 FQGNSA. V shed 5 bases and J 1 base; nucleotides not matched to a gene: 8. This CDR3 is built from 16 residues. RNA transcripts provided the source from which TCR beta CDR3 regions were amplified. In the first-round RT-PCR of the TCR CDR3, the HTBI primer set was used. Each CDR3 protein is one row after TCRdb ran MiXCR on the multiplex PCR reads. The data show roughly 600,000 distinct CDR3 sequences, around 15% seen once. This clonotype showed up many times. Its antigen is unidentified. The V gene is TRBV7-2, the J gene TRBJ1-3, with 7 bases fitting TRBD1. Input material: blood. The clonotype was recovered from a woman aged 45-65 years with Graves' ophthalmopathy. CDR3 bases: TGTGCCAGCAGCCCAAAGACAGGGTCGTCTGGAAACACCATATATTTT. Translation: CASSPKTGSSGNTIYF.